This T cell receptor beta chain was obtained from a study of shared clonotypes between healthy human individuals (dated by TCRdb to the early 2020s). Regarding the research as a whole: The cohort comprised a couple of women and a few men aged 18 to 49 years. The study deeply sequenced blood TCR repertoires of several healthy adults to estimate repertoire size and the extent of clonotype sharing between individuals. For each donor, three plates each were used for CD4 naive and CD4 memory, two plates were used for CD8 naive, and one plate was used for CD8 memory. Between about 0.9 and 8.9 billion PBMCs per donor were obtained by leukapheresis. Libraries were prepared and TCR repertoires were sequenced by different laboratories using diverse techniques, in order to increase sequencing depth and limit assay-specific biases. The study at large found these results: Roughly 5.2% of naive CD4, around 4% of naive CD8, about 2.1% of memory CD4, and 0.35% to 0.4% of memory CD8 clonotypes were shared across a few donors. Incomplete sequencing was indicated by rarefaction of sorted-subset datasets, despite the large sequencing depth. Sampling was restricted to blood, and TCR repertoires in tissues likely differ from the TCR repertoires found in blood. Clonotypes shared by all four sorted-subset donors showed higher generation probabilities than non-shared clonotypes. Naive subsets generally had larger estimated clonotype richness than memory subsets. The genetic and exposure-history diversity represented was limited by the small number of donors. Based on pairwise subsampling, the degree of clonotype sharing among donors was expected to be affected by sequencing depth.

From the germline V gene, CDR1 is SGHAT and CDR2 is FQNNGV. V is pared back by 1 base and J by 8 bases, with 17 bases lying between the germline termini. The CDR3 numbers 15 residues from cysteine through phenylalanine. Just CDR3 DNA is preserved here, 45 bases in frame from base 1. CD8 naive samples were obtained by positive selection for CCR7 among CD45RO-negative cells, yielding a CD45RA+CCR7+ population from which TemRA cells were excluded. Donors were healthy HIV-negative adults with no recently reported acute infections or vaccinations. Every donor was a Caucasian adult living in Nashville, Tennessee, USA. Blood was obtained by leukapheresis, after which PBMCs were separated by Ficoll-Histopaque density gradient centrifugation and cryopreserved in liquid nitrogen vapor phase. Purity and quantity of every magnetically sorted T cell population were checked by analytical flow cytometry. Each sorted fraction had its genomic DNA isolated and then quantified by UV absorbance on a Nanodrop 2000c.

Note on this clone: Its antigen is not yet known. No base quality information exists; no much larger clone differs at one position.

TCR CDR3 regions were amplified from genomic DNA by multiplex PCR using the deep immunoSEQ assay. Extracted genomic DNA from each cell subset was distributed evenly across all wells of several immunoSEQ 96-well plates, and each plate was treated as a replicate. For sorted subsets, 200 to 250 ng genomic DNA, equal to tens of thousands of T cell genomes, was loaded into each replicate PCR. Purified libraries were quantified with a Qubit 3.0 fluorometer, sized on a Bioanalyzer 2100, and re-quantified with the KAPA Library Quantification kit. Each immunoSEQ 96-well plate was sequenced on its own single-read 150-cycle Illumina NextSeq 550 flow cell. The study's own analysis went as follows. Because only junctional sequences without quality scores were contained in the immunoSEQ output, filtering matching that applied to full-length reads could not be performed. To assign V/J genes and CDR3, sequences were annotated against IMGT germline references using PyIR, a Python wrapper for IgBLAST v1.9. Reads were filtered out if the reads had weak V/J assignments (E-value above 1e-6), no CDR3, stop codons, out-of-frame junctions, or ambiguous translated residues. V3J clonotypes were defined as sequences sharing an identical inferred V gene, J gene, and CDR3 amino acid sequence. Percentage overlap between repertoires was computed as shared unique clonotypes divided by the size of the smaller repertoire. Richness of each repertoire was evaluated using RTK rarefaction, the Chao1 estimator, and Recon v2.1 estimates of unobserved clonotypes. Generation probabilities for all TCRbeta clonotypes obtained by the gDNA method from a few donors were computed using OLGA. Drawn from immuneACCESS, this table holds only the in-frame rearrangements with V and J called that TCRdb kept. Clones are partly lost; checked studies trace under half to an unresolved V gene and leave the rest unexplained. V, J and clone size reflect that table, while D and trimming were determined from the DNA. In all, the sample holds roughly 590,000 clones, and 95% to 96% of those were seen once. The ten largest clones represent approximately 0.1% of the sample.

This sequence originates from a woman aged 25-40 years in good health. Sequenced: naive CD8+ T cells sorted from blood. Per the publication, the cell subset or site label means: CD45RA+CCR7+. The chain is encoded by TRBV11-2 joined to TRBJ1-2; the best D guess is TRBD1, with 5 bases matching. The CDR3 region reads CASSLVAGDRRGYTF. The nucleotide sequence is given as TGTGCCAGCAGCTTAGTAGCGGGGGACCGAAGGGGCTACACCTTC. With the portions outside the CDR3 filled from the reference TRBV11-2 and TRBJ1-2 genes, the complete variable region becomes EAGVAQSPRYKIIEKRQSVAFWCNPISGHATLYWYQQILGQGPKLLIQFQNNGVVDDSQLPKDRFSAERLKGVDSTLKIQPAKLEDSAVYLCASSLVAGDRRGYTFGSGTRLTVV.